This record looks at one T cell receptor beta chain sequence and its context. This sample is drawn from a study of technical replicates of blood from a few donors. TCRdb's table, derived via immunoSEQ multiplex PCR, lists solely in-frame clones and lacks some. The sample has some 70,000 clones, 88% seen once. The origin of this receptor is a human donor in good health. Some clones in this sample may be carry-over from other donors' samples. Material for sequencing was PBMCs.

The DNA of the CDR3 is TGTGCCAGCAGCCAAAGGGGGTACGGCTATGGCTACACCTTC. It yields the protein CASSQRGYGYGYTF. The gene calls are TRBV7-8 and TRBJ1-2, with D possibly TRBD1 on 6 matching bases. The CDR3 totals 14 residues. Trimming pared 5 bases from V and 4 bases from J, leaving 14 bases between. CDR1 and CDR2 (germline): SGHVS, FQNEAQ.